The rows below give T cell receptor beta chains drawn from one sample of a study of OX40 agonist ivuxolimab in advanced cancers. Profiling relied on immunoSEQ multiplex PCR, and the TCRdb table lists in-frame clones only, not all of them. The sample consists of about 66,000 clones, around 83% of them appearing once. The specimen was CD4+ or CD8+ T cells sorted from blood, collected in a trial of the OX40 agonist ivuxolimab. The source is an adult with an advanced solid tumor such as melanoma, head and neck, liver or kidney cancer. Each CDR3 is given with its conserved first and last residue. Each record gives: V gene, J gene, D gene, clone size, CDR3 protein, CDR3 DNA. The D gene is left open where the match is weak. Some rows mark clone size as missing; the rest say once, few, many or name a class of expanded clone.

TRBV2	TRBJ1-1	.	.	CASSEALNTEAFF	TGTGCCAGCAGTGAAGCGTTGAACACTGAAGCTTTCTTT
TRBV2	TRBJ2-2	.	.	CASSGTRNTGELFF	TGTGCCAGCAGCGGGACTCGCAACACCGGGGAGCTGTTTTTT
TRBV5-1	TRBJ2-2	.	few	CASWGESFNTGELFF	TGCGCCAGCTGGGGTGAGAGTTTCAACACCGGGGAGCTGTTTTTT
TRBV2	TRBJ2-3	.	.	CASSKLTQDPYTDTQYF	TGTGCCAGCAGTAAACTTACTCAAGACCCTTACACAGATACGCAGTATTTT
TRBV15	TRBJ2-7	TRBD1	.	CATRNGTGKYEQYF	TGTGCCACCAGGAACGGGACAGGCAAATACGAGCAGTACTTC
TRBV28	TRBJ1-5	.	.	CASSLYGSYVGQPQHF	TGTGCCAGCAGTTTATATGGATCCTACGTAGGTCAGCCCCAGCATTTT
TRBV29-1	TRBJ2-7	.	.	CSASPGTYEQYF	TGCAGCGCTTCCCCGGGAACCTACGAGCAGTACTTC
TRBV7-2	TRBJ2-5	.	.	CASSLGGGQETQYF	TGTGCCAGCAGCTTAGGTGGGGGGCAAGAGACCCAGTACTTC
TRBV2	TRBJ2-7	TRBD1	.	CASTLGQGAYEQYF	TGTGCCAGTACCCTAGGACAGGGGGCTTACGAGCAGTACTTC
TRBV29-1	TRBJ2-6	.	.	CSVDMTGSGANVLTF	TGCAGCGTTGATATGACTGGGTCTGGGGCCAACGTCCTGACTTTC
TRBV10-3	TRBJ2-6	.	.	CAISASPWRTPSVLTF	TGTGCCATCAGTGCCTCCCCCTGGCGGACTCCTTCCGTCCTGACTTTC
TRBV19	TRBJ1-2	TRBD1	.	CASSTLDRGPINYGYTF	TGTGCCAGTAGTACCCTGGACAGGGGGCCGATCAACTATGGCTACACCTTC
TRBV11-2	TRBJ2-1	.	.	CASSLGPPGDEQFF	TGTGCCAGCAGCTTAGGGCCCCCCGGGGATGAGCAGTTCTTC
TRBV15	TRBJ1-5	.	few	CATSNVARARQPQHF	TGTGCCACCAGCAACGTCGCCAGGGCGCGACAGCCCCAGCATTTT
TRBV7-2	TRBJ2-2	.	.	CASSSGQNTGELFF	TGTGCCAGCAGCTCCGGCCAGAACACCGGGGAGCTGTTTTTT
TRBV15	TRBJ2-3	TRBD1	.	CATSRENRGASTDTQYF	TGTGCCACCAGCAGGGAAAACAGGGGGGCGAGCACAGATACGCAGTATTTT
TRBV20-1	TRBJ2-7	.	.	CSARGEYEQYF	TGCAGTGCTAGAGGGGAGTACGAGCAGTACTTC
TRBV5-4	TRBJ2-3	.	.	CASSSPGLDTDTQYF	TGTGCCAGCAGCAGTCCCGGACTCGACACAGATACGCAGTATTTT
TRBV7-9	TRBJ1-2	.	.	CASSLDRSGILGYTF	TGTGCCAGCAGCTTAGACAGGTCGGGGATTTTGGGCTACACCTTC
TRBV19	TRBJ1-5	TRBD1	.	CASSIVAGGGQPQHF	TGTGCCAGTAGTATTGTGGCAGGGGGCGGTCAGCCCCAGCATTTT
TRBV14	TRBJ2-7	.	.	CASSQVPSSYEQYF	TGTGCCAGCAGCCAAGTTCCGAGCTCCTACGAGCAGTACTTC
TRBV4-1	TRBJ2-6	.	.	CASRQPGANVLTF	TGCGCCAGCAGGCAGCCTGGGGCCAACGTCCTGACTTTC
TRBV19	TRBJ2-3	TRBD1	.	CASSTYQGQIFANINTDTQYF	TGTGCCAGTAGTACCTACCAGGGACAGATATTTGCCAACATAAACACAGATACGCAGTATTTT
TRBV5-1	TRBJ2-1	.	.	CASSHEAQGSEQFF	TGCGCCAGCAGCCACGAGGCCCAGGGTAGTGAGCAGTTCTTC
TRBV4-2	TRBJ2-7	TRBD1	.	CASSRTGVGEQYF	TGTGCCAGCAGCCGGACAGGGGTCGGCGAGCAGTACTTC
TRBV6-1	TRBJ2-1	TRBD1	.	CASSEQGAGGYNEQFF	TGTGCCAGCAGCGAACAGGGGGCAGGGGGATACAATGAGCAGTTCTTC
TRBV6-5	TRBJ1-5	TRBD1	.	CASSKDRIQPQHF	TGTGCCAGCAGCAAGGACAGGATTCAGCCCCAGCATTTT
TRBV29-1	TRBJ2-7	TRBD2	.	CSVTYQLAASYEQYF	TGCAGCGTGACCTACCAACTAGCGGCCTCCTACGAGCAGTACTTC
TRBV29-1	TRBJ2-2	.	.	CSVSFSGSGELFF	TGCAGCGTTTCGTTTTCGGGTTCCGGGGAGCTGTTTTTT
TRBV7-2	TRBJ2-3	.	.	CASSRRTDTQYF	TGTGCCAGCAGCCGCAGAACAGATACGCAGTATTTT
TRBV5-1	TRBJ1-2	TRBD1	.	CASSLETGGVDYGYTF	TGCGCCAGCAGCTTGGAGACAGGGGGCGTGGACTATGGCTACACCTTC